Listed below are T cell receptor beta chains from one sample, sequenced in a study of T cell responses to AZD1222 COVID-19 vaccine. Assay: immunoSEQ multiplex PCR; the TCRdb copy retains only in-frame clones and omits some. The table lists about 150,000 clones, over 75% of them singletons. Material: peripheral blood, obtained 28 days after the second dose of the MenACWY control vaccine. Source of these receptors: an adult who received the MenACWY meningococcal vaccine as a control. CDR3s include the opening cysteine and the closing phenylalanine or tryptophan.

J,V,CDR3
TRBJ2-5,TRBV11-3,CASSTNPETQYF
TRBJ2-1,TRBV7-9,CASSGDRGLYNEQFF
TRBJ1-5,TRBV3-1/TRBV3-2,CASSQYSSNQPQHF
TRBJ1-5,TRBV6-4,CASSEVYGNQPQHF
TRBJ1-1,TRBV10-3,CAISERGGTEAFF
TRBJ2-1,TRBV7-2,CASSFGQGVEGQFF
TRBJ1-1,TRBV28,CASSTGDQMNTEAFF
TRBJ1-5,TRBV19,CASSIAGGASNQPQHF
TRBJ1-1,TRBV18,CASSPLGDYTEAFF
TRBJ1-1,TRBV7-8,CASSLRGAGTEAFF
TRBJ2-3,TRBV24-1,CATRGTGGTDTQYF
TRBJ2-2,TRBV19,CASTPRGRAAGELFF
TRBJ2-7,TRBV9,CASSAGQDGGQYF
TRBJ1-2,TRBV7-9,CASSLYQGYGYTF
TRBJ1-2,TRBV2,CASSEAGGAYGYTF
TRBJ2-2,TRBV27,CASRGQPRAGELFF
TRBJ1-4,TRBV15,CATSRERAATNEKLFF
TRBJ2-3,TRBV7-2,CASALRPGTDTQYF
TRBJ2-4,TRBV28,CASTTSGTGGAKNIQYF
TRBJ1-1,TRBV30,CARSEGLNTEAFF
TRBJ2-1,TRBV11-2,CASSFQVGRYNEQFF
TRBJ2-6,TRBV3-1/TRBV3-2,CASSLRPGQQRDSSGANVLTF
TRBJ2-7,TRBV20-1,CSGGGTGEQYF
TRBJ2-3,TRBV5-4,CASSFRGRATDTQYF
TRBJ1-1,TRBV29-1,CSVQNTEAFF
TRBJ1-5,TRBV6-2/TRBV6-3,CASSPPRGNQPQHF
TRBJ2-3,TRBV6-5,CASSYVSSTDADTQYF
TRBJ1-1,TRBV15,CATSLGQGRNTEAFF
TRBJ2-2,TRBV6-4,CASSETDKGYTGELFF
TRBJ1-1,TRBV7-9,CASSRDRIKNTEAFF
TRBJ1-1,TRBV19,CASSIDRTGPPNTEAFF
TRBJ1-5,TRBV3-1/TRBV3-2,CASSQTGTGLYQPQHF
TRBJ1-1,TRBV19,CASSPGSEAEAFF
TRBJ2-7,TRBV6-2/TRBV6-3,CASSPVRGEQYF
TRBJ1-3,TRBV9,CASSARQGSGNTIYF
TRBJ1-1,TRBV20-1,CSARANTEAFF
TRBJ2-5,TRBV11-2,CASSFGGGAFLETQYF
TRBJ1-3,TRBV21-1,CASSGQGKDAGNTIYF
TRBJ1-5,TRBV5-4,CASSSWGSNQPQHF
TRBJ2-3,TRBV5-1,CASHFGAATDTQYF
TRBJ1-2,TRBV7-2,CASSLNYGYTF
TRBJ2-7,TRBV5-1,CASSWTGTGNEQYF
TRBJ2-3,TRBV19,CASAAGRVTDTQYF
TRBJ2-7,TRBV5-1,CASSSRTGGVYEQYF
TRBJ1-5,TRBV5-5,CASSLGTGLYSNQPQHF
TRBJ2-1,TRBV6-1,CASSVSSGGAGSEQFF